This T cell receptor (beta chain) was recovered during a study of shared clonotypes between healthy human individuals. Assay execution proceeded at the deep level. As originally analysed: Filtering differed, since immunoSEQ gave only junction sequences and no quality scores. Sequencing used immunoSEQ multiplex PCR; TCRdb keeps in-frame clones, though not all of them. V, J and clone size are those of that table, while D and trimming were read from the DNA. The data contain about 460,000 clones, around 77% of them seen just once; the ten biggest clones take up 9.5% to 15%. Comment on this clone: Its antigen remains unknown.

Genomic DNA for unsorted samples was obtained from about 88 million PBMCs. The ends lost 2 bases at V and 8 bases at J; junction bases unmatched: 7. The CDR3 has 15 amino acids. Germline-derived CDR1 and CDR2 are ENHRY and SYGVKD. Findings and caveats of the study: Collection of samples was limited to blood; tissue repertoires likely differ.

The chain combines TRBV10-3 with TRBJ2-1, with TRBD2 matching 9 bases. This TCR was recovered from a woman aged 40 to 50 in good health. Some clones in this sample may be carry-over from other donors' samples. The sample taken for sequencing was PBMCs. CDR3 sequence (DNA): TGTGCCATCAGTGAGGGCGGGAGGGCCGCGTATGAGCAGTTCTTC. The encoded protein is CAISEGGRAAYEQFF.